The sequence of this TCR beta chain was determined in a study of T cell repertoires in cytomegalovirus infection. Study-level results: HLA-C-restricted, CMV-specific TCR beta clonotypes were dominant ex vivo.

This clonotype was recorded a few times. The antigen is undetermined. TCRdb redid the calling of the reads with MiXCR, one entry per CDR3 protein. Of under 600,000 distinct CDR3 sequences listed, 16% were seen once; the top ten hold 20% to 30%. Germline CDR1 and CDR2: LGHDT and YNNKEL (reference sequence). CDR3 length: 16 amino acids. Trimming stripped 5 bases from V and 4 bases from J, with 20 bases between. What was sequenced was CD8+ T cells from PBMCs. The chain couples TRBV3-1 to TRBJ1-1; tentative D call: TRBD1 (6 bases). The clonotype comes from a human donor in good health (CMV status not recorded). Some clones in this sample may be carry-over from other donors' samples. CDR3 amino acids: CASSYSGVSRRTEAFF. The CDR3 DNA reads as TGTGCCAGCAGCTACTCAGGGGTGTCCCGACGCACTGAAGCTTTCTTT.